The 14 T cell receptor beta chains reported below all come from one sample, sequenced in a study of T cells in Graves' hyperthyroidism and ophthalmopathy. Amplification yielded TCR beta CDR3 regions, with RNA transcripts as the source. During a first-round RT-PCR of the TCR CDR3, the HTBI primer set was used. TCRdb fed the multiplex PCR reads into MiXCR, producing one record per CDR3 protein. The sample has around 35,000 distinct CDR3 sequences, 52% seen once. Sequencing was performed on blood. These receptors were collected from a woman aged 40 to 50 with Graves' ophthalmopathy.

In its sample, this clonotype is medium-sized. V usage is TRBV2 and J usage is TRBJ1-5, with D perhaps matching TRBD1 (5 bases). Trimming removed 1 base at V and 6 bases at J, with 13 bases between. The CDR3 length is 15 residues. Germline V gene data show CDR1 as SNHLY and CDR2 as FYNNEI. CDR3 sequence: CASSEVGQGRQPQHF. The CDR3 coding sequence is TGTGCCAGCAGTGAAGTTGGTCAGGGTCGTCAGCCCCAGCATTTT.

The rearrangement links TRBV9 to TRBJ2-7, with 7 bases lining up with TRBD2. CDR1 and CDR2 from the germline V gene are SGDLS and YYNGEE. The CDR3 runs 16 residues. Unmatched junction bases numbered 7, after V lost 0 bases and J lost 1 base. CDR3 loop: CASSVELGGSSYEQYF. For the CDR3, the DNA is TGTGCCAGCAGCGTAGAACTGGGCGGGAGTTCCTACGAGCAGTACTTC. The variable domain in full, completed from reference TRBV9 and TRBJ2-7, reads DSGVTQTPKHLITATGQRVTLRCSPRSGDLSVYWYQQSLDQGLQFLIQYYNGEERAKGNILERFSAQQFPDLHSELNLSSLELGDSALYFCASSVELGGSSYEQYFGPGTRLTVT.

A remark on this clonotype: The junction and the germline gene differ at one end; a read error may be behind it. This chain links TRBV9 with TRBJ1-5; D is unresolved. The CDR3 runs to 16 residues. Per the germline V gene, CDR1 is SGDLS and CDR2 is YYNGEE. DNA for the CDR3: TGTGCCAGCAGCGTAGCTAGCGGCTCCTACAATGAGCCCCAGCATTTT. Its translation: CASSVASGSYNEPQHF.

This clonotype was seen many times. The V and J genes are TRBV4-3 and TRBJ2-7, with 12 bases lining up with TRBD1. CDR1 is LGHNA, CDR2 YSLEER, per germline. The CDR3 has 15 amino acids. Unmatched junction bases numbered 5, after V lost 1 base and J lost 7 bases. CDR3 protein: CASSQAGQGAGEQYF. DNA for the CDR3: TGCGCCAGCAGCCAAGCGGGACAGGGGGCTGGGGAGCAGTACTTC.

Points on this clonotype: The CDR3 does not close with the conserved phenylalanine or tryptophan, likely indicating a read error. The chain recombines TRBV4-2 with TRBJ2-7; D perhaps matches TRBD2 (5 bases). Trimming removed 0 bases from V and 2 bases from J, with 11 bases in between. Germline V gene lookup returns CDR1 LGHNA and CDR2 YNFKEQ. This CDR3 spans 15 amino acids. CDR3 coding DNA: TGTGCCAGCAGCCAAGATCCGGGGAGCCCCTACGAGCAGTACCTC. As protein: CASSQDPGSPYEQYL.

In its sample, this clonotype ranks as medium-sized. The rearrangement links TRBV7-7 to TRBJ1-6; D uncertain. V was shortened by 4 bases and J by 10 bases, with 8 bases between the two germline ends. The CDR3 spans 12 residues. CDR1 is SSHAT and CDR2 is FNYEAQ in the germline V gene (reference sequence). CDR3 protein: CASSSPRSPLHF. DNA for the CDR3: TGTGCCAGCAGCTCTCCGAGATCACCCCTCCACTTT.

This clonotype was observed at least ten times. This chain connects TRBV19 to TRBJ2-1, with TRBD1 matching 10 bases. V lost 5 bases to trimming and J lost 3 bases; unmatched junction nucleotides: 7. Germline loops: CDR1 LNHDA, CDR2 SQIVND (reference sequence). The length of the CDR3 is 16 residues. The CDR3 sequence: CASSARTGGSYNEQFF. The CDR3 region has the DNA TGTGCCAGTAGTGCCAGGACAGGGGGTAGCTACAATGAGCAGTTCTTC.

This clonotype occurred many times. The J gene is TRBJ2-7, the V gene TRBV11-3, with TRBD1 matching 9 bases. Germline CDR1 is SGHNT and CDR2 is YENEEA. The CDR3 has 14 amino acids. Trimming cost V 5 bases and J 3 bases; bases outside gene matches: 5. CDR3: CASSRPGQGYEQYF. The CDR3 DNA reads TGTGCCAGCAGCAGGCCGGGACAGGGCTACGAGCAGTACTTC.

This clonotype has just a few counts. The genes are TRBV7-9 and TRBJ2-7, with 9 bases that match TRBD2. CDR1 and CDR2 (germline): SEHNR, FQNEAQ (reference sequence). V lost 0 bases and J lost 2; bases outside the gene matches: 2. This CDR3 has 15 residues. The CDR3: CASSLAGLATYEQYF. The CDR3 DNA is TGTGCCAGCAGCTTAGCCGGACTAGCGACCTACGAGCAGTACTTC.

This clonotype was counted ten times or more. The chain joins TRBV6-6 to TRBJ2-3; 8 bases map to TRBD2. The CDR3 totals 14 residues. Germline CDR1 reads MNHNY; CDR2 reads SVGAGI (reference sequence). Trimming cost V 4 bases and J 4 bases; bases outside gene matches: 4. For the CDR3, the DNA is TGTGCCAGCAGTTCGCCAGCGGGAGCAGATACGCAGTATTTT. Encoded protein: CASSSPAGADTQYF.

This clonotype came up many times. The J gene is TRBJ2-3, the V gene TRBV6-2 or TRBV6-3; the match to TRBD2 covers 15 bases. Germline trimming cut 6 bases from V and 3 bases from J; bases unmatched to any gene: 10. CDR1 MNHEY and CDR2 SVGEGT come from the germline V gene. The CDR3 spans 18 residues. For the CDR3, the DNA is TGTGCCAGCAGCCGCGGACTAGCGGGGGGGCAGGGGACAGATACGCAGTATTTT. Its protein is CASSRGLAGGQGTDTQYF.

At least ten counts were recorded for this clonotype. The genes are TRBV6-5 and TRBJ1-6; D is undetermined. CDR1 and CDR2 (germline): MNHEY, SVGAGI. The CDR3 sequence is 18 residues long. The ends were cut back, 5 bases at V and 0 bases at J, with 17 bases in the middle. CDR3: CASSPTLLGGSYNSPLHF. CDR3 DNA sequence: TGTGCCAGCAGTCCTACTCTTTTGGGCGGCTCCTATAATTCACCCCTCCACTTT.

This clonotype came up a few times. For the CDR3, the DNA is TGTGCCAGTAGTACAGAAGGGACTAGCGGGCGTGCTGGAAACACCATATATTTT. Its protein product is CASSTEGTSGRAGNTIYF. This sequence joins TRBV19 and TRBJ1-3, with TRBD1 as a possible D gene (5 bases). Germline-derived CDR1 and CDR2 are LNHDA and SQIVND (reference sequence). V was cut by 4 bases and J by 2 bases, with 21 bases left in between. The CDR3 consists of 18 residues. Combining the CDR3 with reference TRBV19 and TRBJ1-3 gives the whole variable domain DGGITQSPKYLFRKEGQNVTLSCEQNLNHDAMYWYRQDPGQGLRLIYYSQIVNDFQKGDIAEGYSVSREKKESFPLTVTSAQKNPTAFYLCASSTEGTSGRAGNTIYFGEGSWLTVV.

This clonotype was seen many times. This chain joins TRBV6-2 or TRBV6-3 and TRBJ2-7; D call uncertain. The CDR3 contains 14 residues. CDR1 and CDR2 (germline): MNHEY, SVGEGT. V lost 5 bases to trimming and J lost 2 bases, with 13 bases between them. CDR3 nucleotide sequence: TGTGCCAGCAGTACTTTGACTCGTGCCTACGAGCAGTACTTC. This translates into CASSTLTRAYEQYF.